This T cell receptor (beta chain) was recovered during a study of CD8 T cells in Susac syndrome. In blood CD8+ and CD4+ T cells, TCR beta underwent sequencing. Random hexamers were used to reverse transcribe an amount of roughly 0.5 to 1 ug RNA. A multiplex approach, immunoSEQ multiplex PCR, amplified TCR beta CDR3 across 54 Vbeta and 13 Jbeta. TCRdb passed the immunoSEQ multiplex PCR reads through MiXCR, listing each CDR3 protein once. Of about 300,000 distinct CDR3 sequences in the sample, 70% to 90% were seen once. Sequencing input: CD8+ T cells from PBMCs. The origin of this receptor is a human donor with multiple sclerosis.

The CDR3 DNA is TGTGCCAGTAGTATTTCACAGGCCAACACCGGGGAGCTGTTTTTT. This translates into CASSISQANTGELFF. The chain couples TRBV19 to TRBJ2-2; tentatively, D is TRBD1 (5 bases). This CDR3 is 15 amino acids long. CDR1 is LNHDA, CDR2 SQIVND, per germline (reference sequence). V gave up 3 bases and J gave up 2 bases, with 10 bases separating them.